These 14 T cell receptor beta chains were all obtained from the same sample, sequenced in a study of CD8 T cells in Susac syndrome. Random hexamers were used to reverse transcribe roughly 0.5 to 1 ug of RNA. TCRdb used MiXCR to reprocess the immunoSEQ multiplex PCR reads, holding one entry per CDR3 protein. This table has about 110,000 distinct CDR3 sequences, approximately 95% appearing once. Material: CD8+ T cells from PBMCs. These receptors originate from a human donor with Susac syndrome.

The V and J genes are TRBV9 and TRBJ1-1, with a possible D match to TRBD1 (5 bases). Trimming removed 0 bases from V and 5 bases from J, with 11 bases in between. This CDR3 region has 14 residues. Germline CDR1 SGDLS, CDR2 YYNGEE. CDR3 nucleotide sequence: TGTGCCAGCAGCGTAGGAGGGGTATGGACTGAAGCTTTCTTT. Its translation: CASSVGGVWTEAFF.

CDR3 region: CASSGTGATYEQYF. Written as DNA, the CDR3 is TGTGCCAGCAGTGGGACAGGTGCAACCTACGAGCAGTACTTC. The rearrangement uses TRBV25-1 and TRBJ2-7, with 7 bases aligning to TRBD1. Per the germline V gene, CDR1 is MGHDK and CDR2 is SYGVNS. The CDR3 spans 14 residues. Trimming at V came to 4 bases and at J to 2 bases, leaving 5 bases not matched to a gene.

V is TRBV4-1 and J is TRBJ2-3; 7 bases fit TRBD2. The CDR3 totals 17 residues. V trimming: 1 base; J trimming: 6 bases; junction bases outside the gene matches: 13. Germline CDR1 and CDR2: MGHRA and YSYEKL. The CDR3 nucleotides are TGCGCCAGCAGCCAAGTCGGGGGAGGGGTAGAGCGGGATACGCAGTATTTT. This codes for CASSQVGGGVERDTQYF.

The V and J genes are TRBV10-2 and TRBJ2-7; 7 nucleotides match TRBD2. V lost 2 bases to trimming and J lost 1 base; unmatched junction nucleotides: 2. The germline gives CDR1 WSHSY, CDR2 SAAADI. This CDR3 contains 14 residues. CDR3 coding DNA: TGCGCCAGCAGTGAGAAACTAGCGTCCTACGAGCAGTACTTC. Its protein product is CASSEKLASYEQYF.

The gene calls are TRBV29-1 and TRBJ1-1; D remains unclear. Germline-derived CDR1 and CDR2 are SQVTM and ANQGSEA. The V gene lost 6 bases and the J gene lost 5 bases, with 10 bases spanning the gap. This CDR3 is 11 amino acids long. CDR3 nucleotides: TGCAGCGTCGAGTGGAGGACTGAAGCTTTCTTT. It is translated as CSVEWRTEAFF.

This chain joins TRBV20-1 and TRBJ1-2; 7 positions agree with TRBD1. This CDR3 has 15 amino acids. Germline lookup yields CDR1 DFQATT and CDR2 SNEGSKA (reference sequence). V shed 6 bases, J shed 2 bases, and the junction held 12 bases outside the gene matches. CDR3 amino acids: CSAPQGFDGNYGYTF. In DNA, the CDR3 is TGCAGTGCACCACAGGGGTTTGATGGGAACTATGGCTACACCTTC.

The J gene is TRBJ2-3, the V gene TRBV14; 7 bases are shared with TRBD1. The V and J ends lost 0 bases and 3 bases, in that order; junction bases with no gene match: 9. Germline CDR1 and CDR2: SGHDN and FVKESK. This CDR3 spans 17 amino acids. DNA of the CDR3: TGTGCCAGCAGCCAAGATGGGACAGTGATTTGGACAGATACGCAGTATTTT. Its translation: CASSQDGTVIWTDTQYF.

This clonotype was seen just once. The CDR3 spells CASSSRDPNRGNEKLFF. Written as DNA, the CDR3 is TGTGCCAGCAGCAGCCGGGACCCGAACCGGGGTAATGAAAAACTGTTTTTT. The chain carries TRBV3-1 and TRBJ1-4, with TRBD1 as a possible D gene (5 bases). From germline, CDR1 is LGHDT and CDR2 YNNKEL (reference sequence). CDR3 length: 17 residues. V was cut by 5 bases and J by 4 bases, with 20 bases left in between.

The rearrangement joins TRBV2 to TRBJ1-3; no reliable D call. This CDR3 has 11 residues. CDR1 is SNHLY and CDR2 is FYNNEI in the germline V gene. Deletions cut 10 bases from V and 1 base from J, with 5 bases between. The chain's CDR3 is CATLSGNTIYF. The CDR3 DNA follows: TGTGCCACCCTGTCTGGAAACACCATATATTTT.

The CDR3 spells CASSQGIRTSIHEQYF. CDR3 nucleotide sequence: TGTGCCAGCAGCCAAGGAATCCGGACTAGCATCCACGAGCAGTACTTC. V usage is TRBV14 and J usage is TRBJ2-7; TRBD2 matches 8 bases. CDR1 is SGHDN and CDR2 is FVKESK in the germline V gene. J gave up 5 bases and V 1 base, and 10 bases lay outside the gene matches. This CDR3 has 16 residues.

In regard to this clonotype: The junction shows a germline mismatch at one end, possibly a read error. The V gene is TRBV12-3 or TRBV12-4, the J gene TRBJ2-3; D gene unclear. The CDR3 is 12 residues long. CDR3 amino acids: CASTLSTDTQYF. CDR3 DNA: TGTGCCAGCACCCTCAGCACGGATACGCAGTATTTT.

This sequence joins TRBV29-1 and TRBJ2-3; 7 bases are a match to TRBD2. With V trimmed by 4 bases and J by 5 bases, 6 bases remained unmatched. There are 13 residues in the CDR3. Germline CDR1 and CDR2: SQVTM and ANQGSEA. DNA for the CDR3: TGCAGCGTTGTTCGGACTAGGGAAGATACGCAGTATTTT. It codes for CSVVRTREDTQYF.

The J gene is TRBJ2-3, the V gene TRBV29-1; D remains ambiguous. The germline V and J ends were trimmed by 0 bases and 2 bases, with 21 bases remaining between them. This CDR3 spans 18 amino acids. Germline V gives CDR1 SQVTM, CDR2 ANQGSEA. The CDR3 nucleotides are TGCAGCGTTGAAGATAGGGTGGCAGTCCGAAATTTCACAGATACGCAGTATTTT. Protein: CSVEDRVAVRNFTDTQYF.

The gene calls are TRBV14 and TRBJ1-1; tentatively, D is TRBD1 (6 bases). There are 12 residues in the CDR3. CDR1 is SGHDN, CDR2 FVKESK, per germline. The germline V and J ends were trimmed by 5 bases and 8 bases, with 12 bases remaining between them. The chain's CDR3 is CASSNNRVEAFF. DNA for the CDR3: TGTGCCAGCAGCAATAACAGGGTCGAAGCTTTCTTT. Full variable domain (rest looked up from reference TRBV14 and TRBJ1-1): EAGVTQFPSHSVIEKGQTVTLRCDPISGHDNLYWYRRVMGKEIKFLLHFVKESKQDESGMPNNRFLAERTGGTYSTLKVQPAELEDSGVYFCASSNNRVEAFFGQGTRLTVV.